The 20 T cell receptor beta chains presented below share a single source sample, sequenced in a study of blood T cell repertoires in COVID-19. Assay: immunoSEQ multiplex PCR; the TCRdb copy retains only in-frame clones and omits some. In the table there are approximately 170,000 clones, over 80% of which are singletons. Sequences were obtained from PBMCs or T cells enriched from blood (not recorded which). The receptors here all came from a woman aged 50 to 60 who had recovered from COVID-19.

The CDR3 sequence: CASSSQGSEAFF. The CDR3 DNA reads as TGTGCCAGCAGCTCGCAGGGCTCTGAAGCTTTCTTT. The rearrangement joins TRBV11-2 to TRBJ1-1; weak D call: TRBD1 (5 bases). The V and J ends lost 4 bases and 6 bases respectively, with 9 bases between them. Germline CDR1 is SGHAT and CDR2 is FQNNGV. The CDR3 loop spans 12 amino acids.

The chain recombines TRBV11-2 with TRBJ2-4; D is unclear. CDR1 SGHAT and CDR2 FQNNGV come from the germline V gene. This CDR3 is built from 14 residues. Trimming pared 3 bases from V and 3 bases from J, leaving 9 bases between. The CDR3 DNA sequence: TGTGCCAGCAGCTTGTTGGGCCTCAAAAACATTCAGTACTTC. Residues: CASSLLGLKNIQYF.

The CDR3 here is CASSSGLDSYEQYV. The DNA for the CDR3 is TGTGCCAGCAGTTCGGGACTAGACTCCTACGAGCAGTACGTC. The chain couples TRBV6-5 to TRBJ2-7; the match to TRBD2 covers 8 bases. Germline loops: CDR1 MNHEY, CDR2 SVGAGI. The trim removed 4 bases at V and 0 bases at J, leaving 2 bases unmatched. CDR3 length: 14 amino acids.

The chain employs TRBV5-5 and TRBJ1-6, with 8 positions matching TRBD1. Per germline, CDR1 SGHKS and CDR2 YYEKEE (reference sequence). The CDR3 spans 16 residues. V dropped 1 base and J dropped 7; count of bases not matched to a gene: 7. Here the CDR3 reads CASSLSGQGSNSPLHF. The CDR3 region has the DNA TGTGCCAGCAGCTTGTCTGGACAGGGTTCAAATTCACCCCTCCACTTT.

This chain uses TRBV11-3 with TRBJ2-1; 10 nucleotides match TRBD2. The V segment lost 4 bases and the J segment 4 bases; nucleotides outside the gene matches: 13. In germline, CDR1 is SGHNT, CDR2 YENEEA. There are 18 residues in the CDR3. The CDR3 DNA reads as TGTGCCAGCAGCTCAGTATCCGGGACTAGCGCCTATTACAATGAGCAGTTCTTC. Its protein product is CASSSVSGTSAYYNEQFF.

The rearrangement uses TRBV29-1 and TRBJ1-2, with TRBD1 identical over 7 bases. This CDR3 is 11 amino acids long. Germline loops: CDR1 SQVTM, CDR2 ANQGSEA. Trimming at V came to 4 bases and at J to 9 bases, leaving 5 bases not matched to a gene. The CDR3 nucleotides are TGCAGCGTTGGGGGGACAGTGAGCTACACCTTC. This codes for CSVGGTVSYTF.

The CDR3 reads CASSGTGRKTEAFF. In DNA, the CDR3 is TGTGCCAGCAGCGGGACAGGGAGGAAAACTGAAGCTTTCTTT. The V call is TRBV6-5, the J call TRBJ1-1, with 9 bases that match TRBD1. CDR1 is MNHEY and CDR2 is SVGAGI in the germline V gene. The CDR3 has 14 residues. Trimming at V came to 6 bases and at J to 5 bases, leaving 7 bases not matched to a gene.

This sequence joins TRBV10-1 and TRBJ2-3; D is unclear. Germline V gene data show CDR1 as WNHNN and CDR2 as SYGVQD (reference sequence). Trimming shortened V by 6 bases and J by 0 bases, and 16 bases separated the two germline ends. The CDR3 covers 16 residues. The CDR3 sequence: CASSDSFGASTDTQYF. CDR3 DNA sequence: TGCGCCAGCAGCGACTCTTTCGGCGCTAGCACAGATACGCAGTATTTT.

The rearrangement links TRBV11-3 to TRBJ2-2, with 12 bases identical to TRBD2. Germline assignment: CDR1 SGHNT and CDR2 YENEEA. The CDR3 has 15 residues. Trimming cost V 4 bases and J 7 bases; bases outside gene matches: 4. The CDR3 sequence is CASSSSGGANGELFF. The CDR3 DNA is TGTGCCAGCAGCTCTAGCGGGGGGGCAAACGGGGAGCTGTTTTTT.

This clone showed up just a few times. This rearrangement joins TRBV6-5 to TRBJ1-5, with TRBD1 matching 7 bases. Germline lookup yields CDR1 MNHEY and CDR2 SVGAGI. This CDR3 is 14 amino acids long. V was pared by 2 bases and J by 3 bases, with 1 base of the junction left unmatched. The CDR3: CASSYQGVNQPQHF. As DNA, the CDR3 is TGTGCCAGCAGTTACCAGGGGGTCAATCAGCCCCAGCATTTT.

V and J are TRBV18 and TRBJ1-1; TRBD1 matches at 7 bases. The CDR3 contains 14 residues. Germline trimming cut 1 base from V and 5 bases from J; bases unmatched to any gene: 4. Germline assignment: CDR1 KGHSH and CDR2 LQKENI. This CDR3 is CASSPQGAGTEAFF. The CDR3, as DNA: TGTGCCAGCTCACCACAGGGGGCAGGGACTGAAGCTTTCTTT. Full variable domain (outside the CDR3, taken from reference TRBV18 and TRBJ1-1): NAGVMQNPRHLVRRRGQEARLRCSPMKGHSHVYWYRQLPEEGLKFMVYLQKENIIDESGMPKERFSAEFPKEGPSILRIQQVVRGDSAAYFCASSPQGAGTEAFFGQGTRLTVV.

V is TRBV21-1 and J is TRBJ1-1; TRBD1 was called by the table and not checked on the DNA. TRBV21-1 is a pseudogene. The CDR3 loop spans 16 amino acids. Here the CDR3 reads CASLEGTARKNTEAFF. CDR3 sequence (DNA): TGTGCCAGTCTAGAAGGGACAGCTCGAAAGAACACTGAAGCTTTCTTT.

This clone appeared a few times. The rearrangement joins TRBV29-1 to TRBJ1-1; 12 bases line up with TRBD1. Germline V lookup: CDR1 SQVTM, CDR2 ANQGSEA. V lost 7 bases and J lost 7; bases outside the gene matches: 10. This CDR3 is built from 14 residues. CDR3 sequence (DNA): TGCAGCGGGGAACGGGGACAGGGGGCGAATGAAGCTTTCTTT. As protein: CSGERGQGANEAFF.

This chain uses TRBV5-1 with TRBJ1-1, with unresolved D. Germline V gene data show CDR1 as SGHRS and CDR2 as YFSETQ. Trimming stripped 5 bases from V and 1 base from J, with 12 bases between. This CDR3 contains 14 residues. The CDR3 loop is CASRRGQENTEAFF. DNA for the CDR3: TGCGCCAGCAGACGTGGGCAAGAGAACACTGAAGCTTTCTTT.

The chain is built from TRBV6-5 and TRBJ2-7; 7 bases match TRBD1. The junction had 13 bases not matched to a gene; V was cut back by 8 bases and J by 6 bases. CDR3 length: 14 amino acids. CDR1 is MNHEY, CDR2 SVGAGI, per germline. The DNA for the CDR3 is TGTGCCAGCCATTGGGGGACAGTATTATGCGAGCAGTACGTC. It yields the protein CASHWGTVLCEQYV.

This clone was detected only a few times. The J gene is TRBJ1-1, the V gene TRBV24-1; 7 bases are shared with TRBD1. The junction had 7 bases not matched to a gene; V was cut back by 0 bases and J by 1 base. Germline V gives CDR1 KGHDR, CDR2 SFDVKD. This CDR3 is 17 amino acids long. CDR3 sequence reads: CATSDLQGVMQNTEAFF. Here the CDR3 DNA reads TGTGCCACCAGTGATTTGCAGGGGGTAATGCAGAACACTGAAGCTTTCTTT.

The CDR3 is CASSLEGQADQPQHF. The CDR3 DNA reads as TGTGCCAGCAGCTTAGAGGGACAGGCAGATCAGCCCCAGCATTTT. V is TRBV7-9 and J is TRBJ1-5, with 8 bases lining up with TRBD1. Germline CDR1 and CDR2: SEHNR and FQNEAQ (reference sequence). The CDR3 has 15 amino acids. V was pared by 1 base and J by 5 bases, with 4 bases of the junction left unmatched.

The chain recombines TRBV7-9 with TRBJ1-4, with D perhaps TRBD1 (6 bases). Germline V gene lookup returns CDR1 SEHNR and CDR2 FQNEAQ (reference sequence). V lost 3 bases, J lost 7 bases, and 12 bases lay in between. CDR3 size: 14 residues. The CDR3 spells CASSLSGVGEKLFF. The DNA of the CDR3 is TGTGCCAGCAGCTTGTCAGGGGTGGGTGAAAAACTGTTTTTT.

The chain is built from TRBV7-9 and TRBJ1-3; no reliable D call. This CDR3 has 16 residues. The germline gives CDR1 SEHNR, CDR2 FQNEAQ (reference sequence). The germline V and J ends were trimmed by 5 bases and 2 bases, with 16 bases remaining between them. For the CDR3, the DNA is TGTGCCAGCAGCCTGACTCAGAGTGAGGCTGGAAACACCATATATTTT. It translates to CASSLTQSEAGNTIYF.

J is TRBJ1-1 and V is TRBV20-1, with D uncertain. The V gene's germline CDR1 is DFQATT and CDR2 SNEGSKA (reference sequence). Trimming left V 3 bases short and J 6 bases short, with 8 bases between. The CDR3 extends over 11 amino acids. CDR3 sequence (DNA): TGCAGTGCTAGCGGGTACGCTGAAGCTTTCTTT. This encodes CSASGYAEAFF.